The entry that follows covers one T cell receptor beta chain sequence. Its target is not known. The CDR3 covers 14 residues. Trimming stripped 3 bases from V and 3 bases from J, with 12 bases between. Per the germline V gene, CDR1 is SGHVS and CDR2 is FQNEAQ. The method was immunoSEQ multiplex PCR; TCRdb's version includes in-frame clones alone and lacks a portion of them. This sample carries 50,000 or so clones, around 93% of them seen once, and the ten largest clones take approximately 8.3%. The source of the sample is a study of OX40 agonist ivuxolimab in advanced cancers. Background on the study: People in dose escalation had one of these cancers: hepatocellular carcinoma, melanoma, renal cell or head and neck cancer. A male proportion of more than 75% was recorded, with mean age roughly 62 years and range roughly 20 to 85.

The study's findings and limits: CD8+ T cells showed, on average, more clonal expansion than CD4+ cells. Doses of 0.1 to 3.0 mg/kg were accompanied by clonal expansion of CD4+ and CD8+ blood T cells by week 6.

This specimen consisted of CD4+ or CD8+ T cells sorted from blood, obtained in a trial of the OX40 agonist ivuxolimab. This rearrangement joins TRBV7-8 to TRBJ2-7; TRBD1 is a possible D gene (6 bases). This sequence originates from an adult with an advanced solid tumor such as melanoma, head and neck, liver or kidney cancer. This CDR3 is CASSFRTAVYEQYF. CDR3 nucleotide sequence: TGTGCCAGCAGCTTCCGGACAGCAGTCTACGAGCAGTACTTC. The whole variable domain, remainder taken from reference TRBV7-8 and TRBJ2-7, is GAGVSQSPRYKVAKRGQDVALRCDPISGHVSLFWYQQALGQGPEFLTYFQNEAQLDKSGLPSDRFFAERPEGSVSTLKIQRTQQEDSAVYLCASSFRTAVYEQYFGPGTRLTVT.